This passage covers 28 T cell receptor beta chains from one sample sequenced in a study of neurological immune-mediated disorders. A single record per CDR3 protein comes from TCRdb applying MiXCR to the 5' RACE reads. This sample has 50,000 or so distinct CDR3 sequences, with about 10% found just once. Specimen: PBMCs. The receptors derive from a man aged 55 to 69 in good health.

The table lists this clonotype with many counts. V gene TRBV7-2 combines with J gene TRBJ1-4; tentative D call: TRBD1 (5 bases). Per the germline V gene, CDR1 is SGHTA and CDR2 is FQGNSA. The ends were cut back, 1 base at V and 3 bases at J, with 9 bases in the middle. The CDR3 totals 15 residues. The DNA for the CDR3 is TGTGCCAGCAGCTTAGGGGGCAGCGCTAATGAAAAACTGTTTTTT. Its protein is CASSLGGSANEKLFF. The full variable domain, its missing parts supplied by reference TRBV7-2 and TRBJ1-4, is GAGVSQSPSNKVTEKGKDVELRCDPISGHTALYWYRQSLGQGLEFLIYFQGNSAPDKSGLPSDRFSAERTGGSVSTLTIQRTQQEDSAVYLCASSLGGSANEKLFFGSGTQLSVL.

This clonotype has at least ten counts. This chain connects TRBV7-2 to TRBJ2-1; weak D call: TRBD2 (5 bases). Per germline, CDR1 SGHTA and CDR2 FQGNSA. CDR3 length: 18 amino acids. Trimming pared 4 bases from V and 5 bases from J, leaving 24 bases between. CDR3 region: CASSYLGRLFLSHNEQFF. CDR3 bases: TGTGCCAGCAGCTACTTAGGTCGACTATTTTTGTCACACAATGAGCAGTTCTTC. Full variable domain (rest looked up from reference TRBV7-2 and TRBJ2-1): GAGVSQSPSNKVTEKGKDVELRCDPISGHTALYWYRQSLGQGLEFLIYFQGNSAPDKSGLPSDRFSAERTGGSVSTLTIQRTQQEDSAVYLCASSYLGRLFLSHNEQFFGPGTRLTVL.

The table lists this clonotype with many counts. This chain joins TRBV19 and TRBJ1-5; possibly TRBD1 for D (6 bases). Germline lookup yields CDR1 LNHDA and CDR2 SQIVND (reference sequence). This CDR3 spans 12 amino acids. Trimming left V 8 bases short and J 4 bases short, with 9 bases between. The CDR3 is CASGQPNQPQHF. DNA of the CDR3: TGTGCCAGTGGACAGCCGAATCAGCCCCAGCATTTT.

This clonotype was recorded at least ten times. This chain links TRBV5-1 with TRBJ1-1, with 7 bases matching TRBD1. Germline V lookup: CDR1 SGHRS, CDR2 YFSETQ. The CDR3 is 14 amino acids. V was pared by 4 bases and J by 0 bases, with 3 bases of the junction left unmatched. In nucleotides, the CDR3 is TGCGCCAGCAGCGGGGGACAGATGAACACTGAAGCTTTCTTT. It codes for CASSGGQMNTEAFF.

This clonotype has at least ten counts. This rearrangement joins TRBV27 to TRBJ2-7, with 8 nucleotides matching TRBD1. With V trimmed by 6 bases and J by 1 base, 5 bases remained unmatched. CDR1 MNHEY and CDR2 SMNVEV come from the germline V gene (reference sequence). The CDR3 is made up of 14 amino acids. In nucleotides, the CDR3 is TGTGCCAGCAGCCGGACAGGGCCTTCCTACGAGCAGTACTTC. This sequence encodes CASSRTGPSYEQYF.

This clonotype was recorded at least ten times. CDR3 in DNA: TGCGCCAGCAGCTTGGCCGCAGGGGGCAGCTATGGCTACACCTTC. Translated, it gives CASSLAAGGSYGYTF. V gene TRBV5-1 combines with J gene TRBJ1-2, with 8 bases aligning to TRBD1. The V gene's germline CDR1 is SGHRS and CDR2 YFSETQ. The junction had 5 bases not matched to a gene; V was cut back by 0 bases and J by 4 bases. The CDR3 is 15 residues long.

There are many counts of this clonotype. This chain connects TRBV11-2 to TRBJ2-7; D ambiguous. Trimming took 2 bases from V and 9 from J, leaving 14 bases between them. The CDR3 is made up of 13 amino acids. Germline CDR1 reads SGHAT; CDR2 reads FQNNGV. Here the CDR3 DNA reads TGTGCCAGCAGCTTAAGCAGTCCGTTTGGGCAGTACTTC. The encoded protein is CASSLSSPFGQYF.

This clonotype was recorded at least ten times. The chain employs TRBV5-1 and TRBJ1-5; possibly TRBD1 for D (6 bases). V gave up 4 bases and J gave up 5 bases, with 16 bases separating them. CDR1 and CDR2 from the germline V gene are SGHRS and YFSETQ. There are 15 residues in the CDR3. The CDR3 is CASSPEGGGHQPQHF. CDR3 DNA: TGCGCCAGCAGCCCCGAGGGGGGGGGACATCAGCCCCAGCATTTT.

In this sample, this clonotype turned up many times. The chain carries TRBV5-1 and TRBJ1-2, with a weak D call TRBD1 (5 bases). The CDR3 sequence is 16 residues long. Germline CDR1 SGHRS, CDR2 YFSETQ. V was cut by 0 bases and J by 7 bases, with 19 bases left in between. The CDR3 protein is CASSLAGTEPWSGYTF. For the CDR3, the DNA is TGCGCCAGCAGCTTGGCCGGGACCGAACCCTGGAGTGGCTACACCTTC.

The table lists this clonotype with many counts. The chain has TRBV6-2 or TRBV6-3 and TRBJ2-7; D is undetermined. CDR1 and CDR2 (germline): MNHEY, SVGEGT. Trimming removed 3 bases at V and 1 base at J, with 7 bases between. The CDR3 runs to 13 residues. CDR3 sequence (DNA): TGTGCCAGCAGTTATGAACGTTCCTACGAGCAGTACTTC. This sequence encodes CASSYERSYEQYF.

There are many counts of this clonotype. The genes are TRBV7-9 and TRBJ2-7, with 15 bases matching TRBD2. The CDR3 sequence is 14 residues long. V gave up 4 bases and J gave up 6 bases; unmatched junction bases: 1. Germline CDR1 reads SEHNR; CDR2 reads FQNEAQ (reference sequence). The CDR3: CASSSGLAGGEQYF. CDR3 coding DNA: TGTGCCAGCAGCTCGGGACTAGCGGGGGGCGAGCAGTACTTC.

This clonotype was recorded at least ten times. The V and J genes are TRBV12-3 or TRBV12-4 and TRBJ2-1; weak D call: TRBD1 (8 bases). This CDR3 region has 15 residues. Trimming stripped 2 bases from V and 7 bases from J, with 15 bases between. This chain's CDR3 is CASSLPQGGGNEQFF. CDR3 in DNA: TGTGCCAGCAGTTTACCACAGGGGGGAGGGAATGAGCAGTTCTTC.

This clonotype occurred many times. The rearrangement links TRBV30 to TRBJ2-7; tentatively, D is TRBD2 (6 bases). The V gene lost 7 bases and the J gene lost 4 bases, with 11 bases spanning the gap. The length of the CDR3 is 11 residues. Germline V gives CDR1 GTSNPN, CDR2 SVGIG (reference sequence). CDR3 amino acids: CAFSGGYEQYF. CDR3 nucleotides: TGTGCCTTCTCCGGAGGGTACGAGCAGTACTTC.

This clonotype came up many times. The chain combines TRBV9 with TRBJ2-2; 8 bases agree with TRBD2. V lost 4 bases to trimming and J lost 7 bases; unmatched junction nucleotides: 3. This CDR3 spans 13 amino acids. The V gene's germline CDR1 is SGDLS and CDR2 YYNGEE. The DNA of the CDR3 is TGTGCCAGCAGCAAACTAGCGGACGGGGAGCTGTTTTTT. It translates to CASSKLADGELFF.

The table lists this clonotype with many counts. The chain joins TRBV29-1 to TRBJ1-1, with unresolved D. Looked up from germline, CDR1 is SQVTM and CDR2 is ANQGSEA. The CDR3 runs to 16 residues. Trimming cost V 5 bases and J 0 bases, with 19 bases left between them. The CDR3 bases are TGCAGCGTTAAAGTGCAGATGAATGTCATGAACACTGAAGCTTTCTTT. Amino acid sequence: CSVKVQMNVMNTEAFF.

This clonotype was recorded many times. J is TRBJ2-2 and V is TRBV5-1, with D tentatively TRBD1 (7 bases). The CDR3 contains 16 residues. The V end lost 4 bases, the J end lost 4 bases, and 17 bases lay between the germline ends. Germline loops: CDR1 SGHRS, CDR2 YFSETQ. CDR3 coding DNA: TGCGCCAGCAGCCCTCCAGGGGGGAGCACCACCGGGGAGCTGTTTTTT. Translation: CASSPPGGSTTGELFF.

This clonotype was detected ten times or more. The chain recombines TRBV29-1 with TRBJ2-2; 7 bases are shared with TRBD1. The germline V gene encodes CDR1 SQVTM and CDR2 ANQGSEA. The CDR3 has 13 residues. Trimming removed 6 bases from V and 7 bases from J; junction bases left unmatched: 8. The CDR3 nucleotides are TGCAGCGTGAGCCAACAGGGGATCGGGGAGCTGTTTTTT. Protein: CSVSQQGIGELFF.

This clonotype was seen many times. The CDR3: CSAVREGGGYGYTF. The CDR3 nucleotides are TGCAGTGCTGTCCGGGAGGGGGGAGGCTATGGCTACACCTTC. The J gene is TRBJ1-2, the V gene TRBV20-1; D is possibly TRBD1 (6 bases). The CDR3 has 14 residues. Germline CDR1 and CDR2: DFQATT and SNEGSKA (reference sequence). V lost 5 bases and J 4 bases, leaving 17 bases between the germline ends.

This clonotype was picked up one time. A much larger clonotype is one base distant, so this may be a read error. This chain links TRBV18 with TRBJ1-4; D is uncertain. CDR1 and CDR2 (germline): KGHSH, LQKENI. The CDR3 sequence is 12 residues long. This CDR3 is CARSPALGGLFF. The CDR3 nucleotides are TGTGCCAGATCACCAGCTCTGGGCGGTCTGTTTTTT.

This clonotype was found many times. The chain uses TRBV6-5 and TRBJ1-5; 7 nucleotides align to TRBD1. The CDR3 has 14 residues. V lost 6 bases, J lost 3 bases, and 5 bases stayed unmatched. CDR1 and CDR2 (germline): MNHEY, SVGAGI. The CDR3 DNA follows: TGTGCCAGCAGCCAGGGGGGCTCCAATCAGCCCCAGCATTTT. Translating it yields CASSQGGSNQPQHF.

This clonotype was observed at least ten times. The V gene is TRBV5-1, the J gene TRBJ2-5; a possible D gene is TRBD2 (5 bases). This CDR3 is built from 14 residues. V lost 0 bases and J 5 bases, leaving 11 bases between the germline ends. Germline assignment: CDR1 SGHRS and CDR2 YFSETQ. CDR3 nucleotide sequence: TGCGCCAGCAGCTTGGATCTAGCCGGTGAGACCCAGTACTTC. Its protein is CASSLDLAGETQYF.

In its sample, this clonotype was seen a few times. The gene calls are TRBV3-1 and TRBJ1-2; D is perhaps TRBD1 (5 bases). Germline CDR1 LGHDT, CDR2 YNNKEL (reference sequence). The V end was cut by 1 base, the J end by 2 bases, with 5 bases between. The CDR3 has 13 amino acids. CDR3 bases: TGTGCCAGCAGCCAAGGACAGAACTATGGCTACACCTTC. Its protein is CASSQGQNYGYTF. Full variable domain (outside the CDR3, taken from reference TRBV3-1 and TRBJ1-2): DTAVSQTPKYLVTQMGNDKSIKCEQNLGHDTMYWYKQDSKKFLKIMFSYNNKELIINETVPNRFSPKSPDKAHLNLHINSLELGDSAVYFCASSQGQNYGYTFGSGTRLTVV.

This clonotype was counted at least ten times. This chain uses TRBV9 with TRBJ2-6, with a tentative D call TRBD2 (6 bases). V lost 4 bases and J 0 bases, leaving 8 bases between the germline ends. Per the germline V gene, CDR1 is SGDLS and CDR2 is YYNGEE. This CDR3 spans 15 amino acids. The CDR3 region is CASSSGDSGANVLTF. The CDR3 DNA reads TGTGCCAGCAGCTCGGGGGACTCTGGGGCCAACGTCCTGACTTTC.

In its sample, this clonotype was seen many times. The gene calls are TRBV7-2 and TRBJ2-5; 7 bases match TRBD2. V was clipped by 1 base and J by 1 base; unmatched bases: 6. Germline-derived CDR1 and CDR2 are SGHTA and FQGNSA. There are 16 residues in the CDR3. CDR3 in amino acids: CASSLGGLVGQETQYF. The CDR3 DNA sequence: TGTGCCAGCAGCTTAGGTGGACTAGTGGGCCAAGAGACCCAGTACTTC.

This clonotype was seen repeatedly, ten times or more. The chain couples TRBV5-6 to TRBJ2-2; D ambiguous. The CDR3 covers 15 residues. Germline V gene data show CDR1 as SGHDT and CDR2 as YYEEEE. Trimming removed 3 bases at V and 5 bases at J, with 14 bases between. CDR3 sequence: CASSYQVVGTGELFF. The DNA of the CDR3 is TGTGCCAGCAGCTACCAGGTTGTAGGGACCGGGGAGCTGTTTTTT.

This clonotype was seen at least ten times. V is TRBV15 and J is TRBJ1-5, with D tentatively TRBD1 (5 bases). V was shortened by 6 bases and J by 7 bases, with 10 bases between the two germline ends. CDR1 is LNHNV, CDR2 YYDKDF, per germline (reference sequence). The CDR3 has 12 residues. The CDR3 protein is CATRGDGQPQHF. Written as DNA, the CDR3 is TGTGCCACCAGGGGGGACGGGCAGCCCCAGCATTTT.

This clonotype was recorded at least ten times. This may come from a read error, since a much larger clone is one base off. V and J are TRBV12-3 or TRBV12-4 and TRBJ1-1; the D gene is possibly TRBD1 (6 bases). The CDR3 contains 14 residues. The chain's CDR3 is CTSSGGQGLREAFF. The DNA of the CDR3 is TGTACCAGCAGCGGGGGGCAGGGGTTGCGTGAAGCTTTCTTT.

The table lists this clonotype with many counts. This chain links TRBV20-1 with TRBJ2-3; D uncertain. This CDR3 contains 11 residues. Germline-derived CDR1 and CDR2 are DFQATT and SNEGSKA (reference sequence). V was cut by 5 bases and J by 7 bases, with 10 bases left in between. CDR3 DNA sequence: TGCAGTGCTGAGAGTCTCTATACGCAGTATTTT. It codes for CSAESLYTQYF.